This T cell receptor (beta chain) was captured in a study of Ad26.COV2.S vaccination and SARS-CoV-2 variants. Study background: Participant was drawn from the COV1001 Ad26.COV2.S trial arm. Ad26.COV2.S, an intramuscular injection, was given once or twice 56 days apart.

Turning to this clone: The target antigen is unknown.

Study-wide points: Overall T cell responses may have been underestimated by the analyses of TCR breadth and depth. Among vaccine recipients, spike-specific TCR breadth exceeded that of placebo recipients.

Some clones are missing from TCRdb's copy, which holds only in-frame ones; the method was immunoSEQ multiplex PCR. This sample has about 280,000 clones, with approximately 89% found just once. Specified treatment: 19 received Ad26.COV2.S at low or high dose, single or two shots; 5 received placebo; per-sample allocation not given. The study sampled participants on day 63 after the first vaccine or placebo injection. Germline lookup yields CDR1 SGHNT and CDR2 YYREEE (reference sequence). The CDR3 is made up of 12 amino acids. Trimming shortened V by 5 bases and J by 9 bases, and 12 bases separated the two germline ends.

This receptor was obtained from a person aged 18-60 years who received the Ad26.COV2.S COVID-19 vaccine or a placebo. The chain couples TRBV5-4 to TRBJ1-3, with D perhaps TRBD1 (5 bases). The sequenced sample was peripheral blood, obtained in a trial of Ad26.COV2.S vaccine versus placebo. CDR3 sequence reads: CASRYGRGTIYF. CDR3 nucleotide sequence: TGTGCCAGCAGATACGGGAGGGGCACCATATATTTT.